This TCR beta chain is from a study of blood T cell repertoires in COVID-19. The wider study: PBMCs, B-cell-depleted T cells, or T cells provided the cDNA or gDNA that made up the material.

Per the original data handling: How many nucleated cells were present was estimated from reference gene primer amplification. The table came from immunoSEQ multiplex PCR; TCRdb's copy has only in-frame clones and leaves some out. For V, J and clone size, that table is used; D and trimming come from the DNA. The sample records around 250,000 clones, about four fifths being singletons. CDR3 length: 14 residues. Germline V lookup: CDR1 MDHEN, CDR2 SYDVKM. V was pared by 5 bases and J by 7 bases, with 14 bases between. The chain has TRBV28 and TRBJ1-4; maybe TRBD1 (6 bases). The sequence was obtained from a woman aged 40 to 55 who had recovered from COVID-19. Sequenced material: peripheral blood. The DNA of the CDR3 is TGTGCCAGCAGTCTTGGACAGTCTCCTGAAAAACTGTTTTTT. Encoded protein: CASSLGQSPEKLFF.